This T cell receptor (beta chain) was captured by sequencing in a study of T cells in Graves' hyperthyroidism and ophthalmopathy. It was RNA transcripts that yielded the amplified TCR beta CDR3 regions. HTBI primers were the set used in a first-round RT-PCR of the TCR CDR3. TCRdb redid the calling of the multiplex PCR reads with MiXCR, one entry per CDR3 protein. This sample has about 500,000 distinct CDR3 sequences, with 13% to 15% found just once. In patients aged 18 to 65, hyperthyroidism was newly diagnosed, with duration under 2 months. The CDR3 length is 19 residues. J gave up 0 bases and V 2 bases, and 10 bases lay outside the gene matches. Germline lookup yields CDR1 SQVTM and CDR2 ANQGSEA.

This receptor was taken from a woman younger than 30 with Graves' hyperthyroidism. The chain recombines TRBV29-1 with TRBJ2-1; 13 positions agree with TRBD2. Sequenced sample: blood. The CDR3 nucleotides are TGCAGCGTTGAAAGGAGAGGGACTAGCGGGATCAGCTCCTACAATGAGCAGTTCTTC. As protein: CSVERRGTSGISSYNEQFF.